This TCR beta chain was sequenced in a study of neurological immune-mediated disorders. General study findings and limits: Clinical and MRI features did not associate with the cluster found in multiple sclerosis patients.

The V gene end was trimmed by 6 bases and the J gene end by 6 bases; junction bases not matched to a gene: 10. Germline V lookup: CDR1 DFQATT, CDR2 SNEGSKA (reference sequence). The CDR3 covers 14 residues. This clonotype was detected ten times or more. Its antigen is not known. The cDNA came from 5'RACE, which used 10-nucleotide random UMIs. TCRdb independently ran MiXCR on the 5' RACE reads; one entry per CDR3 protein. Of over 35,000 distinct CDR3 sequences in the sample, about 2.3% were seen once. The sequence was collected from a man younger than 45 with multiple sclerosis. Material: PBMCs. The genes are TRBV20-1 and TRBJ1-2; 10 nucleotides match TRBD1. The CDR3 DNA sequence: TGCAGTGCAACTTTTGGGACAGGGGTTGATGGCTACACCTTC. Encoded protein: CSATFGTGVDGYTF.